One and the same sample provided the 7 T cell receptor beta chains below, sequenced in a study of identical twins. TCRdb called the 5' RACE reads again in MiXCR, with one record for every CDR3 protein. The table lists about 810,000 distinct CDR3 sequences, about 12% of them singletons. This sample also appeared in a second study, on yellow fever vaccine responses in identical twins.

The sequenced material came from PBMCs. All receptors come from a woman under 30 in good health.

In this sample, this clonotype turned up many times. The chain links TRBV12-3 or TRBV12-4 to TRBJ2-7; D could derive from TRBD1 or TRBD2 (5 bases each). CDR3 size: 11 residues. Trimming took off 3 bases at V and 7 bases at J, with 7 bases between the two ends. As DNA, the CDR3 is TGTGCCAGCAGTTTCGGGGCTGAGCAGTACGTC. Translating gives CASSFGAEQYV.

The table lists this clonotype with a few counts. The V call is TRBV7-9, the J call TRBJ2-7; no definite D call. The CDR3 runs to 13 residues. The V and J ends lost 5 bases and 3 bases respectively, with 11 bases between them. Germline CDR1 is SEHNR and CDR2 is FQNEAQ (reference sequence). The CDR3 coding sequence is TGTGCCAGCAGCCCCCCAGACGGCTACGAGCAGTACGTC. It yields the protein CASSPPDGYEQYV.

This clonotype was counted only a few times. The rearrangement joins TRBV29-1 to TRBJ2-7, with a weak D call TRBD2 (6 bases). The CDR3 is 12 residues long. V dropped 4 bases and J dropped 2 bases, with 9 bases sitting between them. From germline, CDR1 is SQVTM and CDR2 ANQGSEA. CDR3 nucleotide sequence: TGCAGCGTTGCCCGGGGGACCTACGAGCAGTACTTC. This translates into CSVARGTYEQYF.

This clonotype was recorded at least ten times. The CDR3 reads CASSQENPTEAGGPHYNEQFF. CDR3 in DNA: TGTGCCAGCAGCCAAGAGAACCCTACAGAAGCGGGAGGGCCGCACTACAATGAGCAGTTCTTC. The V gene is TRBV11-1, the J gene TRBJ2-1; TRBD2 matches 10 bases. This CDR3 comprises 21 residues. The ends lost 5 bases at V and 3 bases at J; junction bases unmatched: 22. Germline CDR1 is SGHAT and CDR2 is FQDESV (reference sequence).

A few counts support this clonotype. V gene TRBV20-1 combines with J gene TRBJ1-2; D is unclear. In germline, CDR1 is DFQATT, CDR2 SNEGSKA (reference sequence). CDR3 length: 12 residues. The V gene lost 1 base and the J gene lost 8 bases, with 11 bases spanning the gap. The CDR3 region has the DNA TGCAGTGCTAGAGGGGGTTCGGGGGGCTACACCTTC. This sequence encodes CSARGGSGGYTF.

The V and J genes are TRBV9 and TRBJ2-7; the D call may be TRBD1 or TRBD2 (5 bases each). The CDR3 is made up of 16 amino acids. The V end lost 4 bases, the J end lost 6 bases, and 23 bases lay between the germline ends. Germline V lookup: CDR1 SGDLS, CDR2 YYNGEE. The chain's CDR3 is CASSPRDPRTRTEQYF. The CDR3 region has the DNA TGTGCCAGCAGCCCCAGGGACCCGAGGACGCGCACCGAGCAGTACTTC.

This clonotype was recorded a few times. The V gene is TRBV10-3, the J gene TRBJ2-3; no firm D call. This CDR3 is built from 15 residues. Trimming left V 6 bases short and J 3 bases short, with 16 bases between. CDR1 is ENHRY, CDR2 SYGVKD, per germline. DNA of the CDR3: TGTGCCATCAGCCCCGGGCAAGGGTTTACAGATACGCAGTATTTT. It yields the protein CAISPGQGFTDTQYF.